This passage covers 19 T cell receptor beta chains from one sample sequenced in a study of T cells after yellow fever vaccination. TCRdb itself ran the 5' RACE reads through MiXCR, one entry per CDR3 protein. The sample shows approximately 510,000 distinct CDR3 sequences, less than 25% of them seen only once. Material: PBMCs, obtained roughly 20 days after the first yellow fever vaccination. The receptors here all came from a man between 18 and 29 years old who received the YFV17D yellow fever vaccine.

This clonotype was counted only a few times. The chain combines TRBV7-9 with TRBJ2-5; D is undetermined. Germline CDR1 SEHNR, CDR2 FQNEAQ (reference sequence). The CDR3 consists of 13 residues. V lost 5 bases, J lost 4 bases, and 11 bases lay in between. The CDR3 DNA reads as TGTGCCAGCAGCCCTACCGTGACAGAGACCCAGTACTTC. Translation gives CASSPTVTETQYF.

The chain has TRBV18 and TRBJ1-3; D not certain. V gave up 0 bases and J gave up 0 bases, with 9 bases separating them. The CDR3 covers 16 residues. Germline V CDR1 and CDR2: KGHSH, LQKENI. CDR3 in DNA: TGTGCCAGCTCACCACCCCGGCCCAGCTCTGGAAACACCATATATTTT. Residues: CASSPPRPSSGNTIYF.

The rearrangement links TRBV30 to TRBJ2-1, with D possibly TRBD1 on 5 matching bases. V was clipped by 0 bases and J by 12 bases, with 24 bases between them. CDR3 length: 16 amino acids. CDR1 GTSNPN and CDR2 SVGIG come from the germline V gene (reference sequence). Here the CDR3 reads CAWSVGVRLDDRRQFF. For the CDR3, the DNA is TGTGCCTGGAGTGTAGGGGTTCGACTGGATGATCGGCGGCAGTTCTTC.

There are a few counts of this clonotype. The V call is TRBV6-1, the J call TRBJ2-7; TRBD1 agrees at 9 bases. Unmatched junction bases numbered 1, after V lost 6 bases and J lost 4 bases. Germline assignment: CDR1 MNHNS and CDR2 SASEGT. The CDR3 consists of 12 residues. As DNA, the CDR3 is TGTGCCAGCAGGGACAGGGGTTACGAGCAGTACGTC. Amino acid sequence: CASRDRGYEQYV.

This clonotype was found many times. As DNA, the CDR3 is TGTGCCAGCAGCCCGACCGCGGGTTCACCCCTCCACTTT. Its translation: CASSPTAGSPLHF. The V gene is TRBV7-9, the J gene TRBJ1-6; no firm D call. The germline V and J ends were trimmed by 5 bases and 9 bases, with 11 bases remaining between them. Germline values: CDR1 SEHNR, CDR2 FQNEAQ (reference sequence). The CDR3 length is 13 residues.

This clonotype was counted a few times. The chain links TRBV4-3 to TRBJ1-4; D unclear. Germline V gene lookup returns CDR1 LGHNA and CDR2 YSLEER. This CDR3 comprises 14 residues. Deletions cut 1 base from V and 5 bases from J, with 8 bases between. CDR3 bases: TGCGCCAGCAGCCAAGCTTCCCACAATGAAAAACTGTTTTTT. It is translated as CASSQASHNEKLFF.

In DNA form, the CDR3 reads TGTGCCAGCAGTGAGTCTGGGGCCAACGTCCTGACTTTC. As protein: CASSESGANVLTF. This sequence joins TRBV27 and TRBJ2-6; D not certain. Trimming removed 5 bases at V and 1 base at J, with 3 bases between. Germline lookup yields CDR1 MNHEY and CDR2 SMNVEV (reference sequence). The CDR3 is 13 amino acids.

This rearrangement joins TRBV7-8 to TRBJ1-1; TRBD1 agrees at 9 bases. This CDR3 has 15 residues. J was trimmed by 3 bases and V by 2 bases; bases with no gene match: 4. CDR1 and CDR2 (germline): SGHVS, FQNEAQ. The CDR3 nucleotides read TGTGCCAGCAGCTTAACAGGGGGCCCCGACACTGAAGCTTTCTTT. Translated, it gives CASSLTGGPDTEAFF.

The J gene is TRBJ2-3, the V gene TRBV9, with 7 bases matching TRBD2. The CDR3 sequence is 15 residues long. CDR1 and CDR2 from the germline V gene are SGDLS and YYNGEE. The V gene end was trimmed by 4 bases and the J gene end by 7 bases; junction bases not matched to a gene: 12. In DNA form, the CDR3 reads TGTGCCAGCAGCTTCGCAAGCGGGGCCCGGCATACGCAGTATTTT. This translates into CASSFASGARHTQYF.

V is TRBV5-1 and J is TRBJ2-7; TRBD2 agrees at 11 bases. In germline, CDR1 is SGHRS, CDR2 YFSETQ. The J segment lost 3 bases and the V segment lost 4 bases, leaving 6 bases of the junction unmatched. The CDR3 has 15 residues. The CDR3 here is CASSGGTSGFYEQYF. CDR3 DNA sequence: TGCGCCAGCAGCGGTGGGACTAGCGGTTTCTACGAGCAGTACTTC.

This clonotype has a count of ten or more. The J gene is TRBJ2-6, the V gene TRBV11-2, with unresolved D. The germline V and J ends were trimmed by 8 bases and 1 base, with 6 bases remaining between them. Germline assignment: CDR1 SGHAT and CDR2 FQNNGV. CDR3 length equals 13 residues. DNA of the CDR3: TGTGCCAGCGTGTTTTCTGGGGCCAACGTCCTGACTTTC. This sequence encodes CASVFSGANVLTF.

As regards this clonotype: Compared with germline, one end of the junction differs, possibly owing to a read error. CDR3 DNA: TGTACCAGCAGACCTGGACTAGCGGGGGGAGTAGCCAAAAACATTCAGTACTTC. Encoded protein: CTSRPGLAGGVAKNIQYF. V usage is TRBV6-5 and J usage is TRBJ2-4; TRBD2 matches at 14 bases. The germline gives CDR1 MNHEY, CDR2 SVGAGI. This CDR3 contains 18 residues.

The chain recombines TRBV7-2 with TRBJ1-1, with 11 bases aligning to TRBD1. With 4 bases clipped from V and 1 base from J, the junction kept 8 bases outside the gene matches. Germline CDR1 and CDR2: SGHTA and FQGNSA. This CDR3 has 17 amino acids. Here the CDR3 reads CASSSLRTGGRNTEAFF. DNA of the CDR3: TGTGCCAGCAGCTCTTTAAGGACAGGGGGCCGGAACACTGAAGCTTTCTTT.

This clonotype was counted a few times. CDR3 nucleotides: TGCAGTGCTAGAGATCCACGGGGAACCGGGGAGCTGTTTTTT. Translated, it gives CSARDPRGTGELFF. J is TRBJ2-2 and V is TRBV20-1, with D maybe TRBD2 (5 bases). Trimming removed 0 bases from V and 5 bases from J, with 10 bases in between. Germline V gene lookup returns CDR1 DFQATT and CDR2 SNEGSKA (reference sequence). The CDR3 sequence is 14 residues long.

This clonotype has more than one count but fewer than ten. V is TRBV28 and J is TRBJ1-2; D call uncertain. Trimming pared 2 bases from V and 3 bases from J, leaving 10 bases between. The CDR3 totals 14 residues. Looked up from germline, CDR1 is MDHEN and CDR2 is SYDVKM. CDR3 sequence: CASSLMGTHYGYTF. Written as DNA, the CDR3 is TGTGCCAGCAGTTTAATGGGCACCCACTATGGCTACACCTTC.

This clonotype was found many times. The rearrangement joins TRBV20-1 to TRBJ1-6, with 9 bases matching TRBD1. The CDR3 totals 14 residues. Losses at the gene ends were 3 bases for V and 6 bases for J; bases not matched to a gene: 3. Germline-derived CDR1 and CDR2 are DFQATT and SNEGSKA (reference sequence). As DNA, the CDR3 is TGCAGTGCTAGGGGACAGGGTGGTAATTCACCCCTCCACTTT. Its translation is CSARGQGGNSPLHF.

This clonotype was detected a few times. The chain recombines TRBV11-2 with TRBJ1-6, with unresolved D. In germline, CDR1 is SGHAT, CDR2 FQNNGV. V lost 0 bases, J lost 14 bases, and 8 bases lay in between. This CDR3 is built from 12 residues. For the CDR3, the DNA is TGTGCCAGCAGCTTAGATAGGGTCACCCTCCACTTT. Translated, it gives CASSLDRVTLHF.

V usage is TRBV10-3 and J usage is TRBJ2-1; D gene uncertain. V was pared by 10 bases and J by 6 bases, with 16 bases between. CDR3 length: 13 residues. CDR1 and CDR2 (germline): ENHRY, SYGVKD. The CDR3 sequence is CATRAPTGNEQFF. The CDR3 DNA reads TGTGCCACTCGGGCACCTACCGGCAATGAGCAGTTCTTC.

The rearrangement links TRBV20-1 to TRBJ1-4; 8 bases map to TRBD1. The germline CDR1 and CDR2 sequences are DFQATT and SNEGSKA (reference sequence). Trimming at V came to 4 bases and at J to 6 bases, leaving 1 base not matched to a gene. The CDR3 runs 12 residues. CDR3 sequence (DNA): TGCAGTGCTAAGACAGGGGATGAAAAACTGTTTTTT. Translation gives CSAKTGDEKLFF.